This TCR beta chain emerged from a study of cytomegalovirus exposure and HLA in healthy donors. Study-wide points: TCR beta V- and J-gene trimming was later associated with a missense DCLRE1C variant. According to an earlier analysis, most TCR beta V segments yielded productive rearrangements about 87% or about 30% of the time.

Comment on this clone: Its antigen is undetermined.

Germline values: CDR1 KGHSH, CDR2 LQKENI. CDR3 length: 16 amino acids. J gave up 3 bases and V 4 bases, and 7 bases lay outside the gene matches. The primer mix had 60 Vbeta and 13 Jbeta primers. Sequencing was performed with immunoSEQ multiplex PCR; in TCRdb, only in-frame clones are kept and a portion is missing. The table records some 180,000 clones, over 70% of them present only once. This receptor was taken from a man aged 40-55 years in good health and CMV-seropositive. This chain links TRBV18 with TRBJ2-1, with 9 positions matching TRBD1. The sequenced sample was PBMCs. Here the CDR3 DNA reads TGTGCCAGCTCACTGACCGGGACAGGGCGCTACAATGAGCAGTTCTTC. Translation gives CASSLTGTGRYNEQFF.